One sample yielded the 20 T cell receptor beta chains listed below, sequenced in a study of cytomegalovirus exposure and HLA in healthy donors. Use of 60 Vbeta and 13 Jbeta primers characterized the PCR. Repertoires were generated with immunoSEQ multiplex PCR, while TCRdb's copy carries only in-frame clones and drops some. The data show 95,000 to 120,000 clones, 60% to 80% seen once. Specimen: PBMCs. The receptors here all came from a man younger than 35 in good health and CMV-seropositive.

The genes are TRBV6-1 and TRBJ1-2; D perhaps matches TRBD1 (6 bases). Germline-derived CDR1 and CDR2 are MNHNS and SASEGT. This CDR3 has 14 residues. V gave up 8 bases and J gave up 8 bases, with 21 bases separating them. The CDR3 loop is CASAWGGGFYGYTF. In DNA form, the CDR3 reads TGTGCCAGCGCTTGGGGAGGGGGGTTCTACGGCTACACCTTC.

The sample holds one count of this clone. The rearrangement joins TRBV5-1 to TRBJ2-7, with TRBD1 matching 9 bases. Germline lookup yields CDR1 SGHRS and CDR2 YFSETQ. V lost 7 bases, J lost 5 bases, and 4 bases stayed unmatched. CDR3 length: 12 residues. The chain's CDR3 is CASGTGSNEQYF. In DNA form, the CDR3 reads TGCGCCAGCGGGACAGGGAGTAACGAGCAGTACTTC.

This clone occurred many times. The chain joins TRBV7-3 to TRBJ2-1; 12 nucleotides line up with TRBD2. The CDR3 spans 16 residues. J lost 5 bases, V lost 1 base, and 3 bases had no gene match. Germline V gives CDR1 SGHTA, CDR2 FQGTGA. The CDR3 protein is CASSLSLAGGNNEQFF. CDR3 nucleotides: TGTGCCAGCAGCTTAAGCCTAGCGGGGGGGAACAATGAGCAGTTCTTC.

This clone was seen a handful of times. The chain links TRBV4-1 to TRBJ2-6, with 8 bases that match TRBD1. The germline V gene encodes CDR1 MGHRA and CDR2 YSYEKL. This CDR3 spans 17 amino acids. Trimming cost V 5 bases and J 1 base; bases outside gene matches: 7. CDR3 sequence (DNA): TGCGCCAGCAGCACCCTCCAGGGGGCTTCTGGGGCCAACGTCCTGACTTTC. This gives the protein CASSTLQGASGANVLTF.

This chain joins TRBV2 and TRBJ2-7, with 8 bases aligning to TRBD1. This CDR3 has 14 residues. J gave up 0 bases and V 10 bases, and 8 bases lay outside the gene matches. Per germline, CDR1 SNHLY and CDR2 FYNNEI. For the CDR3, the DNA is TGTGCCACCGCCGGGACAGGCAACTCCTACGAGCAGTACGTC. It specifies CATAGTGNSYEQYV.

This clone has more than one count but fewer than ten. The V call is TRBV6-5, the J call TRBJ1-5; TRBD1 aligns across 8 bases. Germline values: CDR1 MNHEY, CDR2 SVGAGI. The CDR3 consists of 14 residues. The V gene end was trimmed by 5 bases and the J gene end by 5 bases; junction bases not matched to a gene: 5. In DNA, the CDR3 is TGTGCCAGCAGTGGGGACAGGTCCTATCAGCCCCAGCATTTT. As protein: CASSGDRSYQPQHF.

The CDR3 bases are TGTGCCTGGAGGCGGGACAGAGATGAGCAGTTCTTC. Protein: CAWRRDRDEQFF. The chain carries TRBV30 and TRBJ2-1; tentative D call: TRBD1 (7 bases). V shed 3 bases and J shed 8 bases, with 11 bases lying between them. In germline, CDR1 is GTSNPN, CDR2 SVGIG (reference sequence). The CDR3 is made up of 12 amino acids.

The chain links TRBV30 to TRBJ2-1, with D perhaps matching TRBD2 (6 bases). The germline gives CDR1 GTSNPN, CDR2 SVGIG (reference sequence). The CDR3 runs to 13 residues. V gave up 5 bases and J gave up 3 bases, with 11 bases separating them. CDR3 residues: CAWAWRGYNEQFF. The CDR3 region has the DNA TGTGCCTGGGCCTGGCGGGGCTACAATGAGCAGTTCTTC.

V gene TRBV28 combines with J gene TRBJ1-6; 7 positions agree with TRBD1. CDR1 is MDHEN and CDR2 is SYDVKM in the germline V gene. The CDR3 extends over 14 amino acids. V lost 5 bases, J lost 8 bases, and 6 bases stayed unmatched. CDR3 DNA sequence: TGTGCCAGCAGTCTCGGGCAGGGGGATTCACCCCTCCACTTT. Amino acids: CASSLGQGDSPLHF. The complete variable domain, with remaining parts taken from reference TRBV28 and TRBJ1-6, reads DVKVTQSSRYLVKRTGEKVFLECVQDMDHENMFWYRQDPGLGLRLIYFSYDVKMKEKGDIPEGYSVSREKKERFSLILESASTNQTSMYLCASSLGQGDSPLHFGNGTRLTVT.

The genes are TRBV27 and TRBJ2-6; D is perhaps TRBD1 (6 bases). The CDR3 extends over 16 amino acids. V was clipped by 2 bases and J by 4 bases, with 12 bases between them. Germline V gives CDR1 MNHEY, CDR2 SMNVEV (reference sequence). This chain's CDR3 is CASSLDPGVGANVLTF. DNA for the CDR3: TGTGCCAGCAGTTTAGATCCAGGGGTAGGGGCCAACGTCCTGACTTTC.

This chain joins TRBV15 and TRBJ2-2; TRBD2 matches 7 bases. The germline CDR1 and CDR2 sequences are LNHNV and YYDKDF (reference sequence). After removal of 3 bases from V and 2 bases from J, the junction contained 3 bases not matched to a gene. The CDR3 has 15 amino acids. Written as DNA, the CDR3 is TGTGCCACCAGCAGCGGGGGGTCTAACACCGGGGAGCTGTTTTTT. Amino acid sequence: CATSSGGSNTGELFF. Complete variable domain (other parts from reference TRBV15 and TRBJ2-2): DAMVIQNPRYQVTQFGKPVTLSCSQTLNHNVMYWYQQKSSQAPKLLFHYYDKDFNNEADTPDNFQSRRPNTSFCFLDIRSPGLGDTAMYLCATSSGGSNTGELFFGEGSRLTVL.

The chain employs TRBV4-1 and TRBJ1-5; 9 nucleotides match TRBD1. The V gene's germline CDR1 is MGHRA and CDR2 YSYEKL. The J segment lost 6 bases and the V segment lost 2 bases, leaving 2 bases of the junction unmatched. CDR3 length equals 14 residues. The CDR3 sequence: CASSQTTGGQPQHF. CDR3 sequence (DNA): TGCGCCAGCAGCCAAACGACAGGGGGTCAGCCCCAGCATTTT.

V is TRBV9 and J is TRBJ1-3, with TRBD1 matching 8 bases. V was pared by 4 bases and J by 2 bases, with 11 bases of the junction left unmatched. The germline gives CDR1 SGDLS, CDR2 YYNGEE. The CDR3 runs 17 residues. The CDR3 here is CASSSGTGLLTGNTIYF. Here the CDR3 DNA reads TGTGCCAGCAGCTCCGGGACAGGCCTCCTGACTGGAAACACCATATATTTT.

The rearrangement joins TRBV11-3 to TRBJ2-3; tentatively, D is TRBD1 (6 bases). V was cut by 0 bases and J by 4 bases, with 11 bases left in between. The CDR3 is made up of 15 amino acids. The germline CDR1 and CDR2 sequences are SGHNT and YENEEA. As DNA, the CDR3 is TGTGCCAGCAGCTTAGAAGGACAGCTCGCAGATACGCAGTATTTT. It is translated as CASSLEGQLADTQYF.

This clone occurred once. J is TRBJ2-7 and V is TRBV5-4, with 7 bases lining up with TRBD2. Germline lookup yields CDR1 SGHNT and CDR2 YYREEE (reference sequence). Trimming at V came to 2 bases and at J to 3 bases, leaving 2 bases not matched to a gene. There are 13 residues in the CDR3. The CDR3 spells CASSFWGGYEQYF. In DNA form, the CDR3 reads TGTGCCAGCAGCTTTTGGGGGGGCTACGAGCAGTACTTC.

The chain employs TRBV6-6 and TRBJ1-1; 12 bases are shared with TRBD1. Germline V gives CDR1 MNHNY, CDR2 SVGAGI (reference sequence). The J segment lost 7 bases and the V segment lost 4 bases, leaving 7 bases of the junction unmatched. CDR3 size: 15 residues. DNA of the CDR3: TGTGCCAGCAGTTGGGGGGGGACAGGGGGCGTTGAAGCTTTCTTT. Translating gives CASSWGGTGGVEAFF.

The V gene is TRBV6-1, the J gene TRBJ1-5; possible D gene TRBD1, 5 bases. Looked up from germline, CDR1 is MNHNS and CDR2 is SASEGT. The CDR3 extends over 15 amino acids. V shed 2 bases and J shed 2 bases, with 10 bases lying between them. As DNA, the CDR3 is TGTGCCAGCAGTGAATACGAAGGGGGCAATCAGCCCCAGCATTTT. It specifies CASSEYEGGNQPQHF.

This clone occurred a few times. The chain joins TRBV2 to TRBJ2-6, with D perhaps matching TRBD1 (6 bases). The length of the CDR3 is 17 residues. The germline gives CDR1 SNHLY, CDR2 FYNNEI. Deletions cut 4 bases from V and 0 bases from J, with 13 bases between. As DNA, the CDR3 is TGTGCCAGCAGTGCCGAGACAGGTAGCTCTGGGGCCAACGTCCTGACTTTC. This codes for CASSAETGSSGANVLTF.

This sequence joins TRBV28 and TRBJ1-6, with 7 bases matching TRBD1. V shed 5 bases, J shed 10 bases, and the junction held 20 bases outside the gene matches. The length of the CDR3 is 18 residues. CDR1 MDHEN and CDR2 SYDVKM come from the germline V gene. This CDR3 reads CASSPSPNLTGRKSPLHF. Written as DNA, the CDR3 is TGTGCCAGCAGTCCCTCCCCAAACTTGACAGGGCGAAAGTCACCCCTCCACTTT.

V gene TRBV2 combines with J gene TRBJ2-5; TRBD1 might be the D (5 bases). Germline CDR1 reads SNHLY; CDR2 reads FYNNEI. CDR3 length: 12 amino acids. V lost 6 bases, J lost 3 bases, and 8 bases lay in between. The CDR3 bases are TGTGCCAGCAGAGGGGTCGAAGAGACCCAGTACTTC. Translating gives CASRGVEETQYF.